Presented here are 19 T cell receptor beta chains from one specimen sequenced in a study of blood T cell repertoires in COVID-19 (dated by TCRdb to about 2020). Libraries were prepared through the immunoSEQ multiplex PCR assay. This immuneACCESS table, as held by TCRdb, lists in-frame sequences with V and J called but not all clones. Of the missing ones, under half trace to an unresolved V gene in checked studies; the others have no known cause. For this sample there are about 94,000 clones; 86% appear just once. The ten most abundant clones make up 10% to 15% of the sample. Sequencing input: peripheral blood. The receptors here all came from a woman aged 60-75 years in a cohort sampled during active or convalescent COVID-19.

The CDR3 DNA follows: TGTGCCAGCAGCTGGGGGACTAGCGGGGGTGAGCAGTTCTTC. Protein: CASSWGTSGGEQFF. This chain links TRBV11-2 with TRBJ2-1; 14 nucleotides match TRBD2. The germline CDR1 and CDR2 sequences are SGHAT and FQNNGV. V trimming: 4 bases; J trimming: 9 bases; junction bases outside the gene matches: 2. CDR3 length: 14 amino acids.

J is TRBJ1-4 and V is TRBV11-3, with 7 positions matching TRBD1. CDR3 length equals 15 residues. J gave up 6 bases and V 3 bases, and 7 bases lay outside the gene matches. From germline, CDR1 is SGHNT and CDR2 YENEEA. The CDR3 loop reads CASSFPGQRHEKLFF. DNA for the CDR3: TGTGCCAGCAGCTTTCCGGGACAGAGGCATGAAAAACTGTTTTTT.

The chain joins TRBV6-5 to TRBJ2-3, with 13 bases fitting TRBD2. The CDR3 is 14 amino acids. J was trimmed by 4 bases and V by 6 bases; bases with no gene match: 1. Germline V lookup: CDR1 MNHEY, CDR2 SVGAGI. In nucleotides, the CDR3 is TGTGCCAGCAGAACTAGCGGGGGGGCAGATACGCAGTATTTT. This gives the protein CASRTSGGADTQYF.

Note on this clone: Mismatch with germline at one junction end may stem from a read error. The chain has TRBV3-1 (or the pseudogene TRBV3-2) and TRBJ2-2; either TRBD1 or TRBD2 may supply D (6 bases each). This CDR3 contains 13 residues. Germline values: CDR1 LGHDT, CDR2 YNNKEL (reference sequence). In DNA, the CDR3 is TGTGCCAGCAGACAAGGGGGAGGCGGGGAGCTGTTTTTT. Residues: CASRQGGGGELFF.

The sample holds one count of this clone. The chain carries TRBV6-5 and TRBJ2-7; tentatively, D is TRBD1 (6 bases). Germline V gene lookup returns CDR1 MNHEY and CDR2 SVGAGI. The CDR3 is 13 amino acids. The V gene lost 7 bases and the J gene lost 7 bases, with 17 bases spanning the gap. The CDR3 DNA reads as TGTGCCAGCATCTACCGGGACACTGGAGAGCAGTACTTC. It is translated as CASIYRDTGEQYF.

Of note for this clone: A read error may produce the germline difference seen at one junction end. The CDR3 loop reads CASSVGTGSLEKLFF. CDR3 sequence (DNA): TGTGCCAGCAGTGTAGGTACAGGGAGCCTCGAAAAACTGTTTTTT. The V gene is TRBV9, the J gene TRBJ1-4, with D possibly being TRBD1 (6 bases). The length of the CDR3 is 15 residues. The V gene's germline CDR1 is SGDLS and CDR2 YYNGEE.

This clone was picked up one time. The chain has TRBV7-9 and TRBJ1-6; D might be TRBD1 (6 bases). V dropped 5 bases and J dropped 6 bases, with 17 bases sitting between them. This CDR3 region has 16 residues. Germline-derived CDR1 and CDR2 are SEHNR and FQNEAQ (reference sequence). The CDR3 reads CASSLLPGHPNSPLHF. The CDR3 nucleotides read TGTGCCAGCAGCCTCCTGCCGGGACACCCTAATTCACCCCTCCACTTT.

The CDR3 is CASTQGQSYEQYF. CDR3 bases: TGTGCCAGCACCCAGGGACAGTCCTACGAGCAGTACTTC. J is TRBJ2-7 and V is TRBV6-5; 7 bases fit TRBD1. Germline V gene data show CDR1 as MNHEY and CDR2 as SVGAGI. The CDR3 extends over 13 amino acids. Unmatched junction bases numbered 4, after V lost 7 bases and J lost 1 base.

This rearrangement joins TRBV6-5 to TRBJ1-2; TRBD1 matches at 8 bases. CDR1 is MNHEY, CDR2 SVGAGI, per germline. The CDR3 is 13 residues long. V trimming: 8 bases; J trimming: 4 bases; junction bases outside the gene matches: 6. CDR3 DNA: TGTGCCAGCGGACAGGGTCTGGGCTATGGCTACACCTTC. It specifies CASGQGLGYGYTF.

CDR3 bases: TGTGCCAGCTCACCGGCCACGGGATCGGCCCCCTACGAGCAGTACTTC. Translated: CASSPATGSAPYEQYF. This chain links TRBV18 with TRBJ2-7; tentative D call: TRBD2 (5 bases). From germline, CDR1 is KGHSH and CDR2 LQKENI. Trimming shortened V by 3 bases and J by 2 bases, and 17 bases separated the two germline ends. This CDR3 region has 16 residues. The full variable domain, its missing parts supplied by reference TRBV18 and TRBJ2-7, is NAGVMQNPRHLVRRRGQEARLRCSPMKGHSHVYWYRQLPEEGLKFMVYLQKENIIDESGMPKERFSAEFPKEGPSILRIQQVVRGDSAAYFCASSPATGSAPYEQYFGPGTRLTVT.

The rearrangement links TRBV10-2 to TRBJ2-7; TRBD2 matches at 11 bases. This CDR3 comprises 14 residues. CDR1 and CDR2 from the germline V gene are WSHSY and SAAADI. V gave up 7 bases and J gave up 3 bases; unmatched junction bases: 5. The CDR3 here is CASMLAGGLYEQYF. The CDR3, as DNA: TGCGCCAGCATGCTAGCGGGAGGACTCTACGAGCAGTACTTC.

The J gene is TRBJ1-3, the V gene TRBV7-8, with a possible D match to TRBD1 (5 bases). V gave up 7 bases and J gave up 1 base, with 23 bases separating them. The germline V gene has CDR1 SGHVS and CDR2 FQNEAQ. The CDR3 is 18 amino acids. The CDR3 sequence: CASNPLGGAVFSGNTIYF. CDR3 sequence (DNA): TGTGCCAGCAACCCCCTCGGCGGGGCCGTCTTTTCTGGAAACACCATATATTTT.

The rearrangement links TRBV4-1 to TRBJ1-2, with D maybe TRBD1 (6 bases). CDR3 length: 17 residues. Germline V gene sequence: CDR1 MGHRA, CDR2 YSYEKL. The V end was cut by 1 base, the J end by 4 bases, with 19 bases between. The CDR3 sequence is CASSQGLRGHVPYGYTF. The CDR3 DNA reads as TGCGCCAGCAGCCAAGGTCTACGGGGACACGTACCCTATGGCTACACCTTC.

This CDR3 reads CASSPSQATEAFF. The DNA for the CDR3 is TGTGCCAGCTCACCTAGTCAGGCCACTGAAGCTTTCTTT. The genes are TRBV18 and TRBJ1-1; D remains ambiguous. Germline V gene lookup returns CDR1 KGHSH and CDR2 LQKENI. V shed 3 bases and J shed 4 bases, with 9 bases lying between them. The CDR3 spans 13 residues.

The chain couples TRBV4-1 to TRBJ2-3; TRBD2 agrees at 16 bases. CDR1 MGHRA and CDR2 YSYEKL come from the germline V gene. This CDR3 region has 21 residues. J gave up 4 bases and V 2 bases, and 15 bases lay outside the gene matches. CDR3 bases: TGCGCCAGCAGCCAAATCAAGCTGGGACTAGCGGGGGGGCCTAGGGCAGATACGCAGTATTTT. It is translated as CASSQIKLGLAGGPRADTQYF.

This CDR3 is CASSLAGPTGELFF. CDR3 DNA sequence: TGTGCCAGCAGTCTAGCGGGGCCAACCGGGGAGCTGTTTTTT. The chain has TRBV7-3 and TRBJ2-2; 9 bases align to TRBD2. Per the germline V gene, CDR1 is SGHTA and CDR2 is FQGTGA. The ends lost 6 bases at V and 5 bases at J; junction bases unmatched: 4. This CDR3 comprises 14 residues.

In this sample, this clone turned up once. The chain recombines TRBV5-1 with TRBJ1-2, with no clear D. The CDR3 consists of 14 residues. Germline V gives CDR1 SGHRS, CDR2 YFSETQ. The ends were cut back, 0 bases at V and 8 bases at J, with 14 bases in the middle. The CDR3 coding sequence is TGCGCCAGCAGCTTGGCCACGGGGAGGTACGGCTACACCTTC. Its translation is CASSLATGRYGYTF.

The chain uses TRBV2 and TRBJ1-4; D perhaps matches TRBD1 (5 bases). CDR3 length: 14 residues. Between the trimmed V and J ends, which lost 4 bases and 6 bases, there was a span of 12 bases. Germline V lookup: CDR1 SNHLY, CDR2 FYNNEI. Written as DNA, the CDR3 is TGTGCCAGCAGTGGGCCCGGGGGATATGAAAAACTGTTTTTT. Translated: CASSGPGGYEKLFF. Full variable domain (outside the CDR3, taken from reference TRBV2 and TRBJ1-4): EPEVTQTPSHQVTQMGQEVILRCVPISNHLYFYWYRQILGQKVEFLVSFYNNEISEKSEIFDDQFSVERPDGSNFTLKIRSTKLEDSAMYFCASSGPGGYEKLFFGSGTQLSVL.

The genes are TRBV19 and TRBJ1-1; D is unresolved. The CDR3 spans 15 residues. V lost 6 bases to trimming and J lost 1 base, with 15 bases between them. Per the germline V gene, CDR1 is LNHDA and CDR2 is SQIVND (reference sequence). CDR3 sequence (DNA): TGTGCCAGTAGGAATGGAGGACTGAGGAACACTGAAGCTTTCTTT. The encoded protein is CASRNGGLRNTEAFF.